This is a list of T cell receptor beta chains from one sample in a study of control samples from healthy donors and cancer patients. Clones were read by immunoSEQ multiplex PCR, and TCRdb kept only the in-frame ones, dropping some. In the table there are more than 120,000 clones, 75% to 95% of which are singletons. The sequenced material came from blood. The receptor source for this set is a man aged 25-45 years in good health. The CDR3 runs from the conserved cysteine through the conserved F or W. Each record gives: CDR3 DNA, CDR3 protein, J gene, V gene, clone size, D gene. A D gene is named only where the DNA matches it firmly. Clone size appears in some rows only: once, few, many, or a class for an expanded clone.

TGTGCCAGCAGCGTTTCGGGCCGACCTAACTATGGCTACACCTTC | CASSVSGRPNYGYTF | TRBJ1-2 | TRBV9 | NA | NA
TGTGCCAGCAGCTCCCTAGCTGAGGATGAGCAGTTCTTC | CASSSLAEDEQFF | TRBJ2-1 | TRBV27 | once | NA
TGCGCCAGCACACTTTCAGGGGACGGGGCAGATACGCAGTATTTT | CASTLSGDGADTQYF | TRBJ2-3 | TRBV5-1 | NA | NA
TGTGCCAGCAGCTTAGACAGGGTTAATTCACCCCTCCACTTT | CASSLDRVNSPLHF | TRBJ1-6 | TRBV7-2 | NA | NA
TGCGCCAGCAGCGAGGGAGGGTGGGCTAACTATGGCTACACCTTC | CASSEGGWANYGYTF | TRBJ1-2 | TRBV4-1 | NA | NA
TGTGCCAGCAGCTTGCTAGTCCCAGATACGCAGTATTTT | CASSLLVPDTQYF | TRBJ2-3 | TRBV7-2 | NA | NA
TGCGCCAGCAGCTTTCTTGACAATCCTCACTATGGCTACACCTTC | CASSFLDNPHYGYTF | TRBJ1-2 | TRBV5-1 | NA | NA
TGTGCCAGCAGTTTAAGGGGCAAGTACGAGCAGTACTTC | CASSLRGKYEQYF | TRBJ2-7 | TRBV27 | NA | NA
TGTGCCATCAGTGTAGGGAATGCTAACTATGGCTACACCTTC | CAISVGNANYGYTF | TRBJ1-2 | TRBV10-3 | NA | NA
TGCGCCAGCAGCTTGGCGTCCGCGGGTACTGAAGCTTTCTTT | CASSLASAGTEAFF | TRBJ1-1 | TRBV5-1 | NA | NA
TGTGCCAGCAGTCTGGGGGGCGGAACCGGGGAGCTGTTTTTT | CASSLGGGTGELFF | TRBJ2-2 | TRBV27 | NA | NA
TGTGCTAGTGGTTTGGTACTCCAAGTAGCGGGGGGGCGGACAGATACGCAGTATTTT | CASGLVLQVAGGRTDTQYF | TRBJ2-3 | TRBV12-5 | NA | TRBD2
TGTGCCAGTAGTATAGATAATAGCAATCAGCCCCAGCATTTT | CASSIDNSNQPQHF | TRBJ1-5 | TRBV19 | NA | NA
TGTGCCAGCAGCTTTGCACAGGGCGGCAATCAGCCCCAGCATTTT | CASSFAQGGNQPQHF | TRBJ1-5 | TRBV7-9 | NA | NA
TGTGCCAGCAGTGACTCAGGGGCTAACGGTTCACCCCTCCACTTT | CASSDSGANGSPLHF | TRBJ1-6 | TRBV6-4 | NA | NA
TGTGCCATCAGGAACCCGGGACAGGGGGCCTACGAGCAGTACTTC | CAIRNPGQGAYEQYF | TRBJ2-7 | TRBV10-3 | NA | TRBD1
TGTGCCAGCAGTTGGGGGGCCGCCTACGAGCAGTACTTC | CASSWGAAYEQYF | TRBJ2-7 | TRBV27 | NA | NA
TGTGCCTGGAGTCCCCTGGACGGGCTCGGGACACCCCTCCACTTT | CAWSPLDGLGTPLHF | TRBJ1-6 | TRBV30 | NA | NA